This T cell receptor (beta chain) stems from a study of cytomegalovirus exposure and HLA in healthy donors. The PCR was carried out with 60 Vbeta primers and 13 Jbeta primers. Clones were read by immunoSEQ multiplex PCR, and TCRdb kept only the in-frame ones, dropping some. The sample yields some 150,000 clones, 76% seen once. This TCR came from a female donor in good health and CMV-seropositive. The specimen sequenced was PBMCs.

The CDR3 here is CASGRRTEDEQYF. For the CDR3, the DNA is TGTGCCAGCGGCCGTCGGACAGAAGACGAGCAGTACTTC. The chain uses TRBV6-5 and TRBJ2-7; TRBD1 might be the D (6 bases). V was trimmed by 8 bases and J by 5 bases, leaving 16 bases between them. The germline V gene has CDR1 MNHEY and CDR2 SVGAGI. This CDR3 has 13 residues.